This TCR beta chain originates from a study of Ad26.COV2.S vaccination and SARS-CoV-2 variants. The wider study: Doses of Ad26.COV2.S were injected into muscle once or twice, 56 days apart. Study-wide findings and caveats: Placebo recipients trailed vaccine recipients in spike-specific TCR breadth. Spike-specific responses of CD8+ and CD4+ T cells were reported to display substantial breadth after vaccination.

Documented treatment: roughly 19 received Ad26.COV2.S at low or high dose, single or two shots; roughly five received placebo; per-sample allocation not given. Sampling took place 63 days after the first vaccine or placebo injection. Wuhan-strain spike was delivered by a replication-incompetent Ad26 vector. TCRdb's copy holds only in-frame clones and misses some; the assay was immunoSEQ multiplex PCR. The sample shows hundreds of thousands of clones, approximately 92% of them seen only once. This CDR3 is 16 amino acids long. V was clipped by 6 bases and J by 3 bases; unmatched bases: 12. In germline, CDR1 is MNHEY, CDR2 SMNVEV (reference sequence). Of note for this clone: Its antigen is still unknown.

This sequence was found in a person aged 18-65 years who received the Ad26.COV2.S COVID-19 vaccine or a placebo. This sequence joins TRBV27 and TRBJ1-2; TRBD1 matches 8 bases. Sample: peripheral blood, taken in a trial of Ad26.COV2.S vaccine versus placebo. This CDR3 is CASSPWQGAGYYGYTF. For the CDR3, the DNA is TGTGCCAGCAGCCCTTGGCAGGGGGCGGGCTACTATGGCTACACCTTC.